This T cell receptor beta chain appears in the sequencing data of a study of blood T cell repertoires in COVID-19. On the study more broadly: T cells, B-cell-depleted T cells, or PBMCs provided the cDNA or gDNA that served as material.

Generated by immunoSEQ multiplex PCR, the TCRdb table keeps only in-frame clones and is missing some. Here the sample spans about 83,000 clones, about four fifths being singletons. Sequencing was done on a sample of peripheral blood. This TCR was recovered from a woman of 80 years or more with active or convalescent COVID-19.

CDR3 region: CASSQDRVPVSGYTF. As DNA, the CDR3 is TGTGCCAGCAGCCAAGATCGGGTGCCCGTAAGCGGCTACACCTTC. This rearrangement joins TRBV3-1 (or the pseudogene TRBV3-2) to TRBJ1-2; D ambiguous. CDR3 size: 15 residues. CDR1 LGHDT and CDR2 YNNKEL come from the germline V gene (reference sequence). V shed 0 bases and J shed 8 bases, with 16 bases lying between them.